These 6 T cell receptor beta chains originate from one sample sequenced in a study of shared clonotypes between healthy human individuals. TCRdb's table, derived via immunoSEQ multiplex PCR, lists solely in-frame clones and lacks some. The repertoire has 330,000 or so clones, 73% of them found once; the top ten carry roughly 10%. The source material was memory CD4+ T cells sorted from blood. This sample's subset: CD45RA-negative fraction. These receptors all stem from a man under 40 in good health.

This clone occurred a few times. The V and J genes are TRBV29-1 and TRBJ1-4, with D possibly TRBD1 on 6 matching bases. Looked up from germline, CDR1 is SQVTM and CDR2 is ANQGSEA. The CDR3 extends over 13 amino acids. V lost 4 bases and J lost 3, with 9 bases in between. CDR3 sequence (DNA): TGCAGCGTTGGGGAGGGGGCTAATGAAAAACTGTTTTTT. It encodes CSVGEGANEKLFF.

The chain is built from TRBV10-3 and TRBJ2-2; the D gene is possibly TRBD2 (6 bases). This CDR3 contains 16 residues. V was pared by 0 bases and J by 4 bases, with 12 bases between. Per germline, CDR1 ENHRY and CDR2 SYGVKD. This CDR3 reads CAISESGLASTGELFF. The CDR3 nucleotides read TGTGCCATCAGTGAGTCAGGGCTAGCGAGCACCGGGGAGCTGTTTTTT.

The V call is TRBV7-2, the J call TRBJ2-3, with no clear D. The ends were cut back, 2 bases at V and 4 bases at J, with 7 bases in the middle. The CDR3 runs 13 residues. Germline V gene data show CDR1 as SGHTA and CDR2 as FQGNSA. In DNA form, the CDR3 reads TGTGCCAGCAGCTTACCGAACTCAGATACGCAGTATTTT. This sequence encodes CASSLPNSDTQYF.

This clone was seen a handful of times. The chain has TRBV5-5 and TRBJ2-5, with TRBD2 matching 8 bases. This CDR3 is 16 amino acids long. Germline trimming cut 4 bases from V and 0 bases from J; bases unmatched to any gene: 8. The germline gives CDR1 SGHKS, CDR2 YYEKEE (reference sequence). CDR3 sequence: CASSKEASGYQETQYF. The DNA of the CDR3 is TGTGCCAGCAGCAAGGAAGCTAGCGGGTACCAAGAGACCCAGTACTTC.

This clone was counted a few times. The chain combines TRBV5-1 with TRBJ1-2; D might be TRBD1 (6 bases). Germline V gene sequence: CDR1 SGHRS, CDR2 YFSETQ. With 1 base removed from V and 6 bases from J, the gap between germline ends came to 10 bases. This CDR3 comprises 13 residues. CDR3 DNA: TGCGCCAGCAGCTTGTTCCAGGGGAATGGCTACACCTTC. It translates to CASSLFQGNGYTF. Complete variable domain (other parts from reference TRBV5-1 and TRBJ1-2): KAGVTQTPRYLIKTRGQQVTLSCSPISGHRSVSWYQQTPGQGLQFLFEYFSETQRNKGNFPGRFSGRQFSNSRSEMNVSTLELGDSALYLCASSLFQGNGYTFGSGTRLTVV.

The rearrangement joins TRBV7-2 to TRBJ2-1; TRBD2 aligns across 14 bases. CDR1 is SGHTA, CDR2 FQGNSA, per germline. V gave up 4 bases and J gave up 10 bases; unmatched junction bases: 9. The CDR3 length is 16 residues. CDR3 in DNA: TGTGCCAGCAGCTACAAGGGACTAGCGGGAGCGCGAGAGCAGTTCTTC. Its translation is CASSYKGLAGAREQFF. Filled out from reference TRBV7-2 and TRBJ2-1, the complete variable domain reads GAGVSQSPSNKVTEKGKDVELRCDPISGHTALYWYRQSLGQGLEFLIYFQGNSAPDKSGLPSDRFSAERTGGSVSTLTIQRTQQEDSAVYLCASSYKGLAGAREQFFGPGTRLTVL.